The clone carrying this TCR beta chain was picked up a small number of times. The target antigen is unknown. The entry originates in a study of T cell repertoires in cytomegalovirus infection. TCRdb redid the calling of the reads with MiXCR, one entry per CDR3 protein. The sample lists about 530,000 distinct CDR3 sequences; about 30% were seen once. V was clipped by 10 bases and J by 0 bases, with 21 bases between them. CDR3 length: 16 residues. Germline CDR1 is MNHEY and CDR2 is SVGAGI. Study-level points and caveats: Adding up the frequency of public TCR beta families identified people who carried CMV plus the relevant HLA.

The receptor was derived from a human donor in good health (CMV status not recorded). Some clones in this sample may be carry-over from other donors' samples. This chain uses TRBV6-5 with TRBJ1-2; D is possibly TRBD1 (5 bases). The sequenced sample was PBMCs. DNA of the CDR3: TGTGCCACCAAAAATATGGGGCGCAGAACTAACTATGGCTACACCTTC. Translating it yields CATKNMGRRTNYGYTF.